This T cell receptor beta chain came from a study of blood T cell repertoires in COVID-19. The CDR3 extends over 15 amino acids. Germline V gene data show CDR1 as KGHSH and CDR2 as LQKENI. The germline V and J ends were trimmed by 2 bases and 6 bases, with 14 bases remaining between them. Generated by immunoSEQ multiplex PCR, the TCRdb table keeps only in-frame clones and is missing some. The sample consists of fewer than 250,000 clones, approximately 84% of them appearing once. Researchers sorted participants into cohorts using their self-reported clinical history. Donors in Cohort 3 counted as recovered after two negative PCRs, clearance, or symptom resolution.

V and J are TRBV18 and TRBJ2-1; perhaps TRBD2 as D (5 bases). The source material was PBMCs or T cells enriched from blood (not recorded which). The source is a woman in her thirties who had recovered from COVID-19. The CDR3 DNA reads as TGTGCCAGCTCACCAACGGGAAGCCAGGTCAATGAGCAGTTCTTC. Encoded protein: CASSPTGSQVNEQFF.